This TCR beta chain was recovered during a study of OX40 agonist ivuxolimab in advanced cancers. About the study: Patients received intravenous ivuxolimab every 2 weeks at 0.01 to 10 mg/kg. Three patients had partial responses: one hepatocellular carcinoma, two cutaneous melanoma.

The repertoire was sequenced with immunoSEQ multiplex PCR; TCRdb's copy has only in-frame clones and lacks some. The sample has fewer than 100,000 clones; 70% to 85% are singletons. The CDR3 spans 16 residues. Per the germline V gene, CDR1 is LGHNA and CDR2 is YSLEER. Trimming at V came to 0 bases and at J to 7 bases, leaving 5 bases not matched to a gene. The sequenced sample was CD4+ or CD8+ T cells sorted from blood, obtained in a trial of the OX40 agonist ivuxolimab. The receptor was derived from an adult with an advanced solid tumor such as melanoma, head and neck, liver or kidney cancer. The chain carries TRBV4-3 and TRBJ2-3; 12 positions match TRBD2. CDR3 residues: CASSQDTSGRTYTQYF. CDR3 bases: TGCGCCAGCAGCCAAGATACTAGCGGGAGGACTTATACGCAGTATTTT.